This is a list of T cell receptor beta chains from one sample in a study of blood T cells in healthy people across ages. MiXCR, applied by TCRdb to the 5' RACE reads, yields one record per CDR3 protein. The sample has around 1,000,000 distinct CDR3 sequences, around 27% seen once. The same sample was also studied in work on T cells of mothers and their children.

The sequenced material came from blood. The receptors come from a girl aged 2-10 years in good health. CDR3s include the opening cysteine and the closing phenylalanine or tryptophan. Each record gives: CDR3 protein, CDR3 DNA, V gene, D gene, clone size, J gene. A D gene is named only where the DNA matches it firmly. Only some rows state a clone size, as once, few, many or a class for expanded clones.

CDR3aa: CAISLGGRQETQYF
CDR3nt: TGTGCCATCAGTCTAGGGGGAAGACAAGAGACCCAGTACTTC
v_gene: TRBV10-3
d_gene: .
abundance: few
j_gene: TRBJ2-5

CDR3aa: CASNPGTARTEAFF
CDR3nt: TGTGCCTCTAATCCCGGGACGGCGAGAACTGAAGCTTTCTTT
v_gene: TRBV27
d_gene: .
abundance: few
j_gene: TRBJ1-1

CDR3aa: CASSLRGAPGNTIYF
CDR3nt: TGTGCCAGCAGTTTACGGGGGGCGCCCGGAAACACCATATATTTT
v_gene: TRBV12-3/TRBV12-4
d_gene: .
abundance: few
j_gene: TRBJ1-3

CDR3aa: CSARVSAGKTSLSGNTIYF
CDR3nt: TGCAGTGCTAGAGTATCTGCAGGGAAAACAAGCCTCTCTGGAAACACCATATATTTT
v_gene: TRBV20-1
d_gene: .
abundance: .
j_gene: TRBJ1-3

CDR3aa: CASSQGTRKETQYF
CDR3nt: TGTGCCAGCAGCCAAGGGACAAGAAAAGAGACCCAGTACTTC
v_gene: TRBV7-9
d_gene: .
abundance: .
j_gene: TRBJ2-5

CDR3aa: CASAPGGMNTEAFF
CDR3nt: TGTGCCAGCGCCCCAGGGGGTATGAACACTGAAGCTTTCTTT
v_gene: TRBV28
d_gene: TRBD1
abundance: .
j_gene: TRBJ1-1

CDR3aa: CSTFSGTAEAFF
CDR3nt: TGCAGTACCTTTTCGGGCACGGCTGAAGCTTTCTTT
v_gene: TRBV29-1
d_gene: .
abundance: .
j_gene: TRBJ1-1

CDR3aa: CASSFLGQPNGYTF
CDR3nt: TGTGCCAGCAGCTTCTTGGGACAGCCGAATGGCTACACCTTC
v_gene: TRBV7-6
d_gene: TRBD1
abundance: .
j_gene: TRBJ1-2

CDR3aa: CASNNRGVGEKLFF
CDR3nt: TGTGCCAGCAATAACAGGGGAGTAGGGGAAAAACTGTTTTTT
v_gene: TRBV12-3/TRBV12-4
d_gene: TRBD1
abundance: .
j_gene: TRBJ1-4

CDR3aa: CATSREAENTEAFF
CDR3nt: TGTGCCACCAGCAGAGAGGCGGAGAACACTGAAGCTTTCTTT
v_gene: TRBV15
d_gene: .
abundance: few
j_gene: TRBJ1-1

CDR3aa: CASGLGKPGTGSGANVLTF
CDR3nt: TGTGCTAGTGGTTTGGGGAAACCCGGGACAGGCTCTGGGGCCAACGTCCTGACTTTC
v_gene: TRBV12-5
d_gene: TRBD1
abundance: .
j_gene: TRBJ2-6

CDR3aa: CASSRRQGRISTNEKLFF
CDR3nt: TGCGCCAGCAGCCGCCGACAGGGAAGGATTTCAACTAATGAAAAACTGTTTTTT
v_gene: TRBV4-1
d_gene: TRBD1
abundance: .
j_gene: TRBJ1-4

CDR3aa: CASSQVLGQNPPEQYF
CDR3nt: TGCGCCAGCAGCCAAGTTTTAGGGCAGAACCCCCCCGAGCAGTACTTC
v_gene: TRBV4-1
d_gene: .
abundance: few
j_gene: TRBJ2-7

CDR3aa: CATSRDRSGANVLTF
CDR3nt: TGTGCCACCAGCAGAGACCGTTCTGGGGCCAACGTCCTGACTTTC
v_gene: TRBV15
d_gene: .
abundance: .
j_gene: TRBJ2-6

CDR3aa: CASSARPGTTNEKLFF
CDR3nt: TGTGCCAGCAGCGCGCGACCAGGGACAACTAATGAAAAACTGTTTTTT
v_gene: TRBV9
d_gene: .
abundance: .
j_gene: TRBJ1-4

CDR3aa: CASRQYTDTQYF
CDR3nt: TGTGCCAGCAGACAGTACACAGATACGCAGTATTTT
v_gene: TRBV12-3/TRBV12-4
d_gene: .
abundance: few
j_gene: TRBJ2-3

CDR3aa: CASSLGYDLNIQYF
CDR3nt: TGTGCCAGCAGCTTAGGGTACGACCTAAACATTCAGTACTTC
v_gene: TRBV7-9
d_gene: .
abundance: .
j_gene: TRBJ2-4

CDR3aa: CSVEDGSGGETQYF
CDR3nt: TGCAGCGTTGAAGATGGGAGCGGAGGGGAGACCCAGTACTTC
v_gene: TRBV29-1
d_gene: .
abundance: few
j_gene: TRBJ2-5

CDR3aa: CAIRTTATYEQYF
CDR3nt: TGTGCCATCCGAACGACAGCCACCTACGAGCAGTACTTC
v_gene: TRBV10-3
d_gene: .
abundance: few
j_gene: TRBJ2-7

CDR3aa: CASSYVVSGRAKGNIQHF
CDR3nt: TGTGCCAGCAGTTACGTTGTTAGCGGGAGGGCCAAGGGTAACATTCAGCACTTC
v_gene: TRBV6-6
d_gene: TRBD2
abundance: few
j_gene: TRBJ2-4

CDR3aa: CASSFSLIQETYEQYF
CDR3nt: TGTGCCAGCAGTTTTAGTTTAATACAGGAAACCTACGAGCAGTACTTC
v_gene: TRBV12-3/TRBV12-4
d_gene: .
abundance: .
j_gene: TRBJ2-7

CDR3aa: CSVQGLAYNEQFF
CDR3nt: TGCAGCGTTCAGGGACTAGCCTACAATGAGCAGTTCTTC
v_gene: TRBV29-1
d_gene: TRBD2
abundance: few
j_gene: TRBJ2-1

CDR3aa: CATSDLSWSEQYF
CDR3nt: TGTGCCACCAGTGATTTGTCGTGGTCCGAGCAGTACTTC
v_gene: TRBV24-1
d_gene: .
abundance: .
j_gene: TRBJ2-7

CDR3aa: CASQRGDSMFGYTF
CDR3nt: TGTGCCAGCCAAAGAGGGGATTCAATGTTTGGCTACACCTTC
v_gene: TRBV28
d_gene: .
abundance: .
j_gene: TRBJ1-2

CDR3aa: CASSSSLETQYF
CDR3nt: TGTGCCAGCAGCTCTAGCCTGGAGACCCAGTACTTC
v_gene: TRBV7-2
d_gene: .
abundance: .
j_gene: TRBJ2-5

CDR3aa: CAISEENRVGSPLHF
CDR3nt: TGTGCCATCAGTGAGGAAAACAGGGTGGGCTCACCCCTCCACTTT
v_gene: TRBV10-3
d_gene: .
abundance: few
j_gene: TRBJ1-6

CDR3aa: CASSQSGSGDTQYF
CDR3nt: TGCGCCAGCAGCCAAAGCGGGTCCGGAGATACGCAGTATTTT
v_gene: TRBV5-1
d_gene: .
abundance: few
j_gene: TRBJ2-3

CDR3aa: CSASYPDLSEAQYF
CDR3nt: TGCAGTGCTAGCTACCCAGACCTGAGTGAGGCCCAGTACTTC
v_gene: TRBV20-1
d_gene: .
abundance: .
j_gene: TRBJ2-5

CDR3aa: CASSLLTREGSGANVLTF
CDR3nt: TGTGCCAGCAGTTTATTGACCCGCGAGGGCTCTGGGGCCAACGTCCTGACTTTC
v_gene: TRBV28
d_gene: .
abundance: many
j_gene: TRBJ2-6

CDR3aa: CASSTGTGENTEAFF
CDR3nt: TGTGCCAGCAGCACGGGGACAGGCGAGAACACTGAAGCTTTCTTT
v_gene: TRBV7-3
d_gene: TRBD1
abundance: .
j_gene: TRBJ1-1

CDR3aa: CASSLGEGPGDEQFF
CDR3nt: TGCGCCAGCAGCTTGGGGGAAGGGCCTGGGGATGAGCAGTTCTTC
v_gene: TRBV5-1
d_gene: .
abundance: few
j_gene: TRBJ2-1

CDR3aa: CASSLGSEDEAFF
CDR3nt: TGTGCCAGCAGTCTAGGTAGTGAGGATGAAGCTTTCTTT
v_gene: TRBV25-1
d_gene: .
abundance: .
j_gene: TRBJ1-1

CDR3aa: CASSGTGDGDGYTF
CDR3nt: TGTGCCAGCAGCGGGACAGGGGATGGGGATGGCTACACCTTC
v_gene: TRBV28
d_gene: TRBD1
abundance: few
j_gene: TRBJ1-2